The clone carrying this T cell receptor (beta chain) was observed many times. No antigen is known for it. This sample stems from a study of CD8 T cells in ankylosing spondylitis. General observations from the study: It was reported that disease-linked clones were significantly enriched in matched ankylosing spondylitis synovial fluid. A motif of roughly eight highly homologous TCR beta variants was seen as apparently characteristic of ankylosing spondylitis blood.

This CDR3 spans 16 amino acids. Trimming at V came to 1 base and at J to 5 bases, leaving 5 bases not matched to a gene. Germline CDR1 SEHNR, CDR2 FQNEAQ (reference sequence). TCRdb fed the 5' RACE reads into MiXCR, producing one record per CDR3 protein. The data contain roughly 38,000 distinct CDR3 sequences, 10% to 13% of them singletons. The sequencing sample was made of blood, either unsorted or a sorted T cell fraction (not recorded which). This TCR was sampled from a male donor with ankylosing spondylitis or in good health (not recorded which). V usage is TRBV7-9 and J usage is TRBJ1-4, with TRBD1 matching over 9 bases. The CDR3 region has the DNA TGTGCCAGCAGCTTAGGGAGGACAGGGGCCAATGAAAAACTGTTTTTT. This translates into CASSLGRTGANEKLFF.